A selection of T cell receptor beta chains follows, all from one sample in a study of T cell repertoires in cytomegalovirus infection. These receptors lack a known antigen. MiXCR, run by TCRdb on the reads, gives a single entry per CDR3 protein. The table shows about 360,000 distinct CDR3 sequences, with about 35% occurring only once. The sequencing used cultured PBMCs, collected from culture after CMV antigen stimulation. The receptors were gathered from a human donor in good health (CMV status not recorded). Some clones in this sample may be carry-over from other donors' samples. CDR3s include the opening cysteine and the closing phenylalanine or tryptophan. The order of the fields is J gene, clone size, D gene, V gene, CDR3 protein, CDR3 DNA. A D gene is named only where the DNA matches it firmly. Rows may omit the clone size; those that give it use once, few, many or a size class.

>TRBJ1-6|.|.|TRBV19
CASSILDRNSPLHF
TGTGCCAGTAGCATCTTAGACAGGAATTCACCCCTCCACTTT
>TRBJ1-5|.|.|TRBV10-3
CATQQGLGGNQPQHF
TGTGCCACCCAACAGGGCTTGGGAGGCAATCAGCCCCAGCATTTT
>TRBJ2-6|.|.|TRBV27
CARRSASGANVLTF
TGTGCCCGGCGGTCGGCTTCTGGGGCCAACGTCCTGACTTTC
>TRBJ1-1|.|.|TRBV29-1
CSVVGSAEAFF
TGCAGCGTTGTAGGGAGCGCTGAAGCTTTCTTT
>TRBJ2-7|.|.|TRBV6-8
CASTIRASYEQYF
TGTGCCAGCACAATCAGGGCCTCCTACGAGCAGTACTTC
>TRBJ2-1|.|TRBD1|TRBV4-1
CASSWDRGAYNEQFF
TGCGCCAGCAGTTGGGACAGGGGGGCTTACAATGAGCAGTTCTTC
>TRBJ2-3|many|.|TRBV7-2
CASSPRNSTATDTQYF
TGTGCCAGCAGCCCCCGGAATTCCACCGCCACAGATACGCAGTATTTT
>TRBJ2-5|many|TRBD1|TRBV7-2
CASSQGQGVWSKETQYF
TGTGCCAGCAGCCAGGGACAGGGGGTTTGGAGCAAAGAGACCCAGTACTTC
>TRBJ1-1|.|TRBD1|TRBV27
CASSSDPGQMNTEAFF
TGTGCCAGCAGTTCCGACCCGGGACAGATGAACACTGAAGCTTTCTTT
>TRBJ2-3|.|.|TRBV4-3
CASSQEEYTDTQYF
TGCGCCAGCAGCCAAGAGGAGTACACAGATACGCAGTATTTT
>TRBJ2-1|.|TRBD2|TRBV19
CASSKSSGRNEQFF
TGTGCCAGTAGTAAGTCTAGCGGGAGGAATGAGCAGTTCTTC
>TRBJ2-1|.|.|TRBV12-5
CASGLSASTIKDNEQFF
TGTGCTAGTGGTTTGTCGGCTAGCACCATAAAAGACAATGAGCAGTTCTTC
>TRBJ1-1|many|.|TRBV11-3
CASSLRRGFEAFF
TGTGCCAGCAGCTTAAGGAGGGGATTTGAAGCTTTCTTT
>TRBJ2-1|few|TRBD1|TRBV28
CASSFFYPGQYNEQFF
TGTGCCAGCAGTTTTTTCTATCCGGGACAGTACAATGAGCAGTTCTTC
>TRBJ2-3|few|TRBD2|TRBV20-1
CSASGRTTDTQYF
TGCAGTGCTAGCGGGAGGACAACAGATACGCAGTATTTT
>TRBJ2-1|.|TRBD2|TRBV4-1
CASSQVFSASGSSYNEQFF
TGCGCCAGCAGCCAAGTTTTTTCGGCTAGCGGGAGCTCCTACAATGAGCAGTTCTTC
>TRBJ2-1|few|TRBD2|TRBV6-2/TRBV6-3
CASSYLAGGIYNEQFF
TGTGCCAGCAGTTACCTTGCGGGAGGTATCTACAATGAGCAGTTCTTC
>TRBJ2-3|many|.|TRBV7-8
CASSLDLGTQYF
TGTGCCAGCAGCTTAGATCTGGGTACGCAGTATTTT
>TRBJ1-1|many|.|TRBV7-8
CASSLAPGYTEAFF
TGTGCCAGCAGCTTAGCCCCGGGGTACACTGAAGCTTTCTTT
>TRBJ2-7|once|TRBD2|TRBV12-3/TRBV12-4
CASSPGGQKQYF
TGTGCCAGCAGTCCGGGAGGGCAGAAGCAGTACTTC
>TRBJ1-2|.|.|TRBV7-2
CASISIKGRLANYGYTF
TGTGCCAGCATCTCAATTAAGGGCCGGCTAGCTAACTATGGCTACACCTTC
>TRBJ1-2|.|.|TRBV19
CASSMFGTLGYTF
TGTGCCAGTAGTATGTTTGGGACTTTGGGGTACACCTTC
>TRBJ1-5|.|TRBD1|TRBV7-2
CASSLWQTGQFNQPQHF
TGTGCCAGCAGCCTTTGGCAAACGGGACAGTTTAATCAGCCCCAGCATTTT
>TRBJ1-1|few|.|TRBV12-3/TRBV12-4
CASSLFQNTEAFF
TGTGCCAGCAGCTTATTCCAGAACACTGAAGCTTTCTTT
>TRBJ1-1|.|.|TRBV12-3/TRBV12-4
CASSLLGTRSMNTEAFF
TGTGCCAGCAGTTTATTGGGGACGAGGAGCATGAACACTGAAGCTTTCTTT
>TRBJ1-3|few|.|TRBV7-2
CASSADRSGNTIYF
TGTGCCAGCAGCGCCGACAGGTCCGGAAACACCATATATTTT
>TRBJ2-5|.|TRBD2|TRBV7-4
CASSLPGGREGQETQYF
TGTGCCAGCAGCTTACCGGGCGGGCGGGAGGGCCAAGAGACCCAGTACTTC
>TRBJ2-7|few|TRBD1|TRBV7-9
CASSEGQGFVAEQYF
TGTGCCAGCAGCGAAGGACAGGGTTTTGTCGCGGAGCAGTACTTC
>TRBJ1-2|.|TRBD1|TRBV3-1
CASSGGQFQDYGYTF
TGTGCCAGCAGCGGGGGACAGTTTCAGGACTATGGCTACACCTTC
>TRBJ2-1|.|.|TRBV19
CATNSQGRVYNEQFF
TGTGCCACAAACTCGCAGGGGAGGGTTTACAATGAGCAGTTCTTC
>TRBJ1-2|few|.|TRBV12-3/TRBV12-4
CASSSRGRYGYTF
TGTGCCAGCAGTTCCAGGGGCAGGTATGGCTACACCTTC
>TRBJ1-2|.|.|TRBV5-4
CASSLGRTFGGYTF
TGTGCCAGCAGCTTGGGGCGGACCTTCGGGGGCTACACCTTC
>TRBJ1-4|few|.|TRBV6-6
CASSHRDEKLFF
TGTGCCAGCAGTCACAGGGACGAAAAACTGTTTTTT
>TRBJ1-1|many|.|TRBV11-3
CASRGGTVNTEAFF
TGTGCCAGCAGAGGCGGGACGGTGAACACTGAAGCTTTCTTT
>TRBJ2-5|.|TRBD1|TRBV15
CATSRGSTGMETQYF
TGTGCCACCAGCAGAGGGTCGACAGGGATGGAGACCCAGTACTTC
>TRBJ2-1|many|TRBD2|TRBV20-1
CSAFGLPSGSNNEQFF
TGCAGTGCGTTTGGCCTACCTAGCGGGAGTAACAATGAGCAGTTCTTC
>TRBJ1-1|.|TRBD1|TRBV11-2
CASSVPGQGALNTEAFF
TGTGCCAGCAGCGTCCCGGGACAGGGGGCCCTTAACACTGAAGCTTTCTTT
>TRBJ2-7|few|.|TRBV7-6
CASSPDLGGEQYF
TGTGCCAGCAGCCCTGACCTGGGGGGAGAGCAGTACTTC
>TRBJ1-1|.|.|TRBV6-5
CASRRGLNTEAFF
TGTGCCAGCAGGCGGGGCCTGAACACTGAAGCTTTCTTT
>TRBJ2-3|few|.|TRBV19
CASSSQDPRVTDTQYF
TGTGCCAGTAGCTCTCAGGACCCTAGAGTCACAGATACGCAGTATTTT
>TRBJ2-3|.|.|TRBV3-1
CASSHSGTTDTQYF
TGTGCCAGCAGCCATTCCGGGACAACAGATACGCAGTATTTT
>TRBJ1-5|.|TRBD1|TRBV12-3/TRBV12-4
CASSLPLGQGKQPQHF
TGTGCCAGCAGCCTTCCCCTCGGACAGGGAAAACAGCCCCAGCATTTT
>TRBJ2-3|.|.|TRBV2
CASTEASTDTQYF
TGTGCCAGCACTGAGGCTAGCACAGATACGCAGTATTTT
>TRBJ2-3|.|TRBD2|TRBV20-1
CSARDIVTSGRTDTQYF
TGCAGTGCTAGAGATATAGTGACTAGCGGGAGAACAGATACGCAGTATTTT
>TRBJ2-5|.|.|TRBV7-2
CASSPGQRQETQYF
TGTGCCAGCAGCCCCGGACAGCGCCAAGAGACCCAGTACTTC
>TRBJ2-1|.|.|TRBV9
CASSAREKTYNEQFF
TGTGCCAGCAGCGCCCGGGAGAAGACCTACAATGAGCAGTTCTTC
>TRBJ2-7|.|TRBD1|TRBV11-2
CASSPRDRVYEQYF
TGTGCCAGCAGCCCACGGGACAGGGTCTACGAGCAGTACTTC
>TRBJ2-3|few|.|TRBV19
CASTNQQGPSSTDTQYF
TGTGCCAGTACCAACCAACAGGGCCCTTCTAGCACAGATACGCAGTATTTT
>TRBJ2-1|few|TRBD2|TRBV7-2
CASSLGLAANEQFF
TGTGCCAGCAGCTTAGGTCTAGCGGCCAATGAGCAGTTCTTC
>TRBJ1-2|.|TRBD1|TRBV6-1
CASSNPGTVNYGYTF
TGTGCCAGCAGTAATCCCGGGACAGTTAACTATGGCTACACCTTC
>TRBJ2-1|.|.|TRBV6-2/TRBV6-3
CASAIAYPYNEQFF
TGTGCCAGCGCTATTGCCTACCCCTACAATGAGCAGTTCTTC
>TRBJ1-5|.|.|TRBV7-2
CASSFLAGNQPQHF
TGTGCCAGCAGCTTTTTAGCAGGCAATCAGCCCCAGCATTTT
>TRBJ2-5|.|.|TRBV11-2
CASSRGTAEETQYF
TGTGCCAGCAGCCGAGGGACCGCTGAAGAGACCCAGTACTTC
>TRBJ2-3|.|TRBD2|TRBV28
CASSLFSGRAGTDTQYF
TGTGCCAGCAGTTTATTTAGCGGGAGGGCCGGCACAGATACGCAGTATTTT
>TRBJ2-1|.|TRBD1|TRBV25-1
CASSEWRRAGGYNEQFF
TGTGCCAGCAGTGAATGGCGAAGGGCAGGGGGTTACAATGAGCAGTTCTTC
>TRBJ1-5|.|TRBD1|TRBV6-2/TRBV6-3
CASSYSRQGVRNQPQHF
TGTGCCAGCAGTTACTCACGACAGGGTGTTCGCAATCAGCCCCAGCATTTT
>TRBJ2-3|many|TRBD2|TRBV7-3
CASSPSGTSGTDTQYF
TGTGCCAGCAGCCCATCGGGGACTAGCGGCACAGATACGCAGTATTTT
>TRBJ2-1|.|.|TRBV7-2
CASSLEYRSSYNEQFF
TGTGCCAGCAGCTTAGAGTACAGGAGCTCCTACAATGAGCAGTTCTTC